This T cell receptor (beta chain) comes out of a study of T cell responses to AZD1222 COVID-19 vaccine. In its sample, this clone was seen a few times. Its antigen is still unknown. The germline gives CDR1 LNHDA, CDR2 SQIVND (reference sequence). This CDR3 spans 14 amino acids. V lost 3 bases to trimming and J lost 0 bases, with 8 bases between them. Clones were sequenced by immunoSEQ multiplex PCR, and TCRdb holds only the in-frame ones, with some missing. This sample has about 97,000 clones, with about four fifths found just once. Study-wide findings and caveats: Increases in Spike-specific TCR breadth and depth were seen after two AZD1222 doses. Scientists sampled the repertoires only once the peak T cell response had passed. Among spike-specific TCRs, nearly half reportedly target unmutated variant regions. Most donors were white British and more were female, and clonal diversity was possibly underestimated.

The TCR originated in an adult in good health. This chain connects TRBV19 to TRBJ1-2, with D unclear. The starting material was peripheral blood, obtained on day 0 of AZD1222 vaccination. CDR3 protein: CASSMGTSNYGYTF. DNA for the CDR3: TGTGCCAGTAGTATGGGCACATCTAACTATGGCTACACCTTC.